The 20 T cell receptor beta chains below all came from one sample that was sequenced in a study of regulatory T cells in long-lasting Graves disease. The sample's time point: newly diagnosed GD, antithyroid drugs for less than 3 months. The TCR library used RNA extracted from PBMCs. Researchers made TCR beta libraries by using iRepertoire HTBI primers and running Arm-PCR on CDR3 regions. TCRdb processed the multiplex PCR reads anew with MiXCR; each CDR3 protein has one entry. This table holds 680,000 or so distinct CDR3 sequences, under 20% found once. This same sample was also taken into another study, of T cells in Graves' hyperthyroidism and ophthalmopathy.

The sequences come from peripheral blood mononuclear cells (PBMCs), collected at new diagnosis, from a patient treated with antithyroid drugs. These receptors were collected from a woman in her 30s with Graves disease.

In this sample, this clonotype turned up once. A single base separates this from a much larger clone, so it may be a read error. Because the CDR3 is missing its conserved closing phenylalanine or tryptophan, this is likely a read error. The chain couples TRBV6-1 to TRBJ1-5; D ambiguous. The CDR3 totals 16 residues. Between the trimmed V and J ends, which lost 6 bases and 1 base, there was a span of 16 bases. Germline V gives CDR1 MNHNS, CDR2 SASEGT. CDR3 sequence: CASRGRPGVSNQPQHL. DNA for the CDR3: TGTGCCAGCAGGGGCCGACCAGGTGTCAGCAATCAGCCCCAGCATCTT.

This clonotype has at least ten counts. V is TRBV29-1 and J is TRBJ2-3; 11 nucleotides match TRBD1. V gave up 6 bases and J gave up 4 bases; unmatched junction bases: 3. This CDR3 is 13 amino acids long. Germline V gene lookup returns CDR1 SQVTM and CDR2 ANQGSEA. The CDR3, as DNA: TGCAGCGTCGTGGGACAGGGGGCAGATACGCAGTATTTT. Protein: CSVVGQGADTQYF.

The chain joins TRBV28 to TRBJ1-2, with 7 bases lining up with TRBD1. The CDR3 runs to 14 residues. Trimming removed 5 bases from V and 10 bases from J; junction bases left unmatched: 13. CDR1 is MDHEN, CDR2 SYDVKM, per germline. The CDR3 loop is CASSPPAGQDVYTF. The CDR3 DNA is TGTGCCAGCAGTCCCCCGGCAGGACAGGATGTCTACACCTTC.

This chain links TRBV3-1 with TRBJ2-7; D is possibly TRBD2 (6 bases). CDR3 size: 18 residues. V was cut by 8 bases and J by 0 bases, with 26 bases left in between. Germline-derived CDR1 and CDR2 are LGHDT and YNNKEL (reference sequence). The CDR3 loop is CASSPIRTNRDFSYEQYF. Here the CDR3 DNA reads TGTGCCAGCTCTCCCATCCGGACCAACCGGGACTTCTCCTACGAGCAGTACTTC.

This clonotype has a count of ten or more. J is TRBJ1-5 and V is TRBV2, with a weak D call TRBD1 (6 bases). Trimming shortened V by 4 bases and J by 0 bases, and 10 bases separated the two germline ends. The CDR3 is 15 amino acids. Germline lookup yields CDR1 SNHLY and CDR2 FYNNEI. DNA of the CDR3: TGTGCCAGCAGTGGACAGGCAAATAGCAATCAGCCCCAGCATTTT. It translates to CASSGQANSNQPQHF.

At least ten counts were recorded for this clonotype. This chain connects TRBV6-1 to TRBJ1-6; D call uncertain. V lost 6 bases to trimming and J lost 8 bases, with 17 bases between them. The V gene's germline CDR1 is MNHNS and CDR2 SASEGT. The CDR3 covers 15 residues. For the CDR3, the DNA is TGTGCCAGCAGCCCCCGCGGGGTCGGGGATTCACCCCTCCACTTT. Protein: CASSPRGVGDSPLHF.

This clonotype was detected ten times or more. In DNA form, the CDR3 reads TGTGCCAGCAGGTCGGTTGGCGGGAGCCTCAATGAGCAGTTCTTC. Residues: CASRSVGGSLNEQFF. The chain is built from TRBV27 and TRBJ2-1; 7 positions agree with TRBD2. The CDR3 consists of 15 residues. From germline, CDR1 is MNHEY and CDR2 SMNVEV (reference sequence). Trimming removed 6 bases from V and 6 bases from J; junction bases left unmatched: 11.

This sequence joins TRBV4-1 and TRBJ2-7, with D unresolved. Germline lookup yields CDR1 MGHRA and CDR2 YSYEKL. Trimming stripped 4 bases from V and 4 bases from J, with 20 bases between. The CDR3 has 16 amino acids. The CDR3 spells CASSPTLGAVVYEQYF. The DNA of the CDR3 is TGCGCCAGCAGCCCTACTCTGGGTGCCGTGGTTTACGAGCAGTACTTC.

This chain uses TRBV7-9 with TRBJ2-2, with 8 bases matching TRBD2. The ends lost 1 base at V and 3 bases at J; junction bases unmatched: 10. The V gene's germline CDR1 is SEHNR and CDR2 FQNEAQ (reference sequence). The CDR3 runs 18 residues. CDR3 DNA: TGTGCCAGCAGCTTAGGGATGGTAGCGGGATCGGACACCGGGGAGCTGTTTTTT. Amino acids: CASSLGMVAGSDTGELFF.

Many counts were recorded for this clonotype. The chain links TRBV9 to TRBJ1-5; D remains ambiguous. This CDR3 contains 15 residues. Trimming removed 0 bases at V and 0 bases at J, with 7 bases between. Germline V gene data show CDR1 as SGDLS and CDR2 as YYNGEE. CDR3 residues: CASSVDPDSNQPQHF. In nucleotides, the CDR3 is TGTGCCAGCAGCGTAGATCCCGATAGCAATCAGCCCCAGCATTTT.

This clonotype was recorded at least ten times. V usage is TRBV7-3 and J usage is TRBJ2-3; the match to TRBD2 covers 9 bases. The V and J ends lost 4 bases and 5 bases, in that order; junction bases with no gene match: 4. The CDR3 is 14 amino acids. Looked up from germline, CDR1 is SGHTA and CDR2 is FQGTGA. CDR3 amino acids: CASSSGLARDTQYF. CDR3 coding DNA: TGTGCCAGCAGCTCTGGACTAGCGAGAGATACGCAGTATTTT.

This clonotype was counted many times. This chain links TRBV11-2 with TRBJ1-3, with 7 bases aligning to TRBD1. Trimming at V came to 5 bases and at J to 3 bases, leaving 10 bases not matched to a gene. The CDR3 loop spans 16 amino acids. Germline assignment: CDR1 SGHAT and CDR2 FQNNGV. The CDR3 protein is CASSPLTGFGGNTIYF. The CDR3 nucleotides are TGTGCCAGCAGCCCACTGACAGGGTTTGGTGGAAACACCATATATTTT.

This clonotype was seen many times. This chain connects TRBV28 to TRBJ2-7; weak D call: TRBD2 (5 bases). V was pared by 6 bases and J by 7 bases, with 16 bases between. The CDR3 sequence is 13 residues long. Germline V gene data show CDR1 as MDHEN and CDR2 as SYDVKM. CDR3 sequence reads: CASSRLFGGEQYF. The CDR3 DNA reads TGTGCCAGCAGCCGACTATTCGGTGGGGAGCAGTACTTC.

The chain employs TRBV27 and TRBJ2-3, with TRBD1 matching over 7 bases. This CDR3 spans 16 amino acids. The V segment lost 2 bases and the J segment 0 bases; nucleotides outside the gene matches: 5. Germline V gene lookup returns CDR1 MNHEY and CDR2 SMNVEV (reference sequence). DNA for the CDR3: TGTGCCAGCAGTTTACCAATACAGGGGAGCACAGATACGCAGTATTTT. Protein sequence: CASSLPIQGSTDTQYF.

This clonotype was seen a few times. This sequence joins TRBV9 and TRBJ2-3; D is ambiguous. The V gene lost 0 bases and the J gene lost 2 bases, with 13 bases spanning the gap. The length of the CDR3 is 16 residues. In germline, CDR1 is SGDLS, CDR2 YYNGEE. This chain's CDR3 is CASSVGNPLHTDTQYF. The CDR3, as DNA: TGTGCCAGCAGCGTAGGGAACCCTCTCCACACAGATACGCAGTATTTT. Looking up the rest from reference TRBV9 and TRBJ2-3 gives the full variable domain: DSGVTQTPKHLITATGQRVTLRCSPRSGDLSVYWYQQSLDQGLQFLIQYYNGEERAKGNILERFSAQQFPDLHSELNLSSLELGDSALYFCASSVGNPLHTDTQYFGPGTRLTVL.

In its sample, this clonotype was seen many times. The V call is TRBV11-2, the J call TRBJ2-5, with 11 bases lining up with TRBD2. The CDR3 totals 17 residues. V was clipped by 1 base and J by 4 bases; unmatched bases: 8. The germline CDR1 and CDR2 sequences are SGHAT and FQNNGV. CDR3 in DNA: TGTGCCAGCAGCTTAGCGGGTAGCGGGAGGGCCAGAGAGACCCAGTACTTC. Its protein is CASSLAGSGRARETQYF.

This clonotype was recorded only once. This may come from a read error, since a much larger clone is one base off. The chain carries TRBV6-1 and TRBJ2-5; D is possibly TRBD1 (6 bases). The CDR3 contains 15 residues. The V and J ends lost 6 bases and 1 base respectively, with 15 bases between them. Germline CDR1 and CDR2: MNHNS and SASEGT. The CDR3: CASSPYRDPQETQYF. The CDR3 DNA follows: TGTGCCAGCAGCCCCTACAGGGACCCCCAAGAGACCCAGTACTTC.

This clonotype was observed a few times. The CDR3 is CASGPGGTAYNEQFF. For the CDR3, the DNA is TGTGCCAGCGGCCCGGGGGGGACTGCCTACAATGAGCAGTTCTTC. The gene calls are TRBV7-2 and TRBJ2-1; 8 nucleotides line up with TRBD2. After removal of 8 bases from V and 2 bases from J, the junction contained 8 bases not matched to a gene. CDR3 length equals 15 residues. Germline V lookup: CDR1 SGHTA, CDR2 FQGNSA.

The V and J genes are TRBV7-9 and TRBJ2-2; TRBD1 aligns across 7 bases. The length of the CDR3 is 14 residues. V was pared by 5 bases and J by 4 bases, with 4 bases of the junction left unmatched. Per germline, CDR1 SEHNR and CDR2 FQNEAQ (reference sequence). The CDR3 spells CASSIRQGTGELFF. The CDR3 bases are TGTGCCAGCAGCATAAGACAGGGCACCGGGGAGCTGTTTTTT.

This clonotype has ten or more counts. The chain joins TRBV5-1 to TRBJ1-1, with 7 bases identical to TRBD1. The CDR3 extends over 15 amino acids. V trimming: 3 bases; J trimming: 4 bases; junction bases outside the gene matches: 9. Germline V lookup: CDR1 SGHRS, CDR2 YFSETQ. Written as DNA, the CDR3 is TGCGCCAGCAGCTGGATGACAGGGTGGTCCACTGAAGCTTTCTTT. Residues: CASSWMTGWSTEAFF.